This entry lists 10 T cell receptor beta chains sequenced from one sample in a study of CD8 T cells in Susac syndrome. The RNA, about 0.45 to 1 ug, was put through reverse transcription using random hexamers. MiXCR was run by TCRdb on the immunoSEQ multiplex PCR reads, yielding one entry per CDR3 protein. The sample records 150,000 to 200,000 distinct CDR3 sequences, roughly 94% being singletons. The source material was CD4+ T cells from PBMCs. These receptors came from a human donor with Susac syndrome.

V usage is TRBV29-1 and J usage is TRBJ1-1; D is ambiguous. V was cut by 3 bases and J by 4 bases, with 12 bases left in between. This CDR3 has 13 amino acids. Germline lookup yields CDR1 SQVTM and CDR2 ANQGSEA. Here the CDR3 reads CSVEGGGSTEAFF. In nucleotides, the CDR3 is TGCAGCGTTGAGGGAGGCGGGAGCACTGAAGCTTTCTTT.

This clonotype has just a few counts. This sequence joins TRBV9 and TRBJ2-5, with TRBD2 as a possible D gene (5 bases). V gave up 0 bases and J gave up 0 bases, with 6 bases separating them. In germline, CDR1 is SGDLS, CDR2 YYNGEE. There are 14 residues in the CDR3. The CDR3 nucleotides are TGTGCCAGCAGCGTAGCTAGCAACCAAGAGACCCAGTACTTC. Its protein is CASSVASNQETQYF.

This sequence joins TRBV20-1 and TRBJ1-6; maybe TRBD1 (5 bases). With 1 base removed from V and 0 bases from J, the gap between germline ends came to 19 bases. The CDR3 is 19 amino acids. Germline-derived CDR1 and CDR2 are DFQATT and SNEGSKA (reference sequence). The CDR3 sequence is CSARAPPGPQSSYNSPLHF. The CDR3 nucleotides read TGCAGTGCTAGAGCACCACCGGGACCGCAAAGCTCCTATAATTCACCCCTCCACTTT.

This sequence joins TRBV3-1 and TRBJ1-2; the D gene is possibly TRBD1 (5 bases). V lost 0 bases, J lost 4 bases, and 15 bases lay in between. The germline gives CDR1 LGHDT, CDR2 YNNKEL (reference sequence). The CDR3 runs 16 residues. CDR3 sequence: CASSQDLSLDTYGYTF. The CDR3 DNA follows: TGTGCCAGCAGCCAAGATCTGTCTCTGGACACCTATGGCTACACCTTC.

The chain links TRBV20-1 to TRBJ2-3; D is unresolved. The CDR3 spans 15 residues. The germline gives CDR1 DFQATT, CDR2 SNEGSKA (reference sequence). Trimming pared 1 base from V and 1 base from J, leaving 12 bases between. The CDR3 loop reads CSARGVGSRTDTQYF. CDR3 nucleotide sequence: TGCAGTGCTAGAGGGGTGGGGTCGCGCACAGATACGCAGTATTTT.

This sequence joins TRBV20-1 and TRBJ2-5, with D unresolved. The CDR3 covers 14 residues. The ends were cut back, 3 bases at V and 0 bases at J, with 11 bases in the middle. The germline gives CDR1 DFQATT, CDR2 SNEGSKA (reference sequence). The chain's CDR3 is CSARALSYQETQYF. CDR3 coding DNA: TGCAGTGCTAGGGCACTCTCGTACCAAGAGACCCAGTACTTC.

CDR3 in amino acids: CASSEAGTGSYEQYF. CDR3 coding DNA: TGTGCCAGCAGTGAAGCCGGGACAGGGTCATACGAGCAGTACTTC. The chain uses TRBV2 and TRBJ2-7, with 9 bases lining up with TRBD1. This CDR3 has 15 amino acids. The V gene end was trimmed by 0 bases and the J gene end by 4 bases; junction bases not matched to a gene: 4. Germline-derived CDR1 and CDR2 are SNHLY and FYNNEI.

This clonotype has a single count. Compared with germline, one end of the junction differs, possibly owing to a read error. The CDR3: CSASIGTDPQYF. The CDR3 nucleotides read TGCAGTGCTTCGATAGGAACAGATCCGCAGTATTTT. The rearrangement links TRBV20-1 to TRBJ2-3; no clear D gene. The CDR3 is 12 residues long. Per the germline V gene, CDR1 is DFQATT and CDR2 is SNEGSKA (reference sequence).

The CDR3 sequence: CATSRDRMETQYF. For the CDR3, the DNA is TGTGCCACCAGCAGAGACAGGATGGAGACCCAGTACTTC. The chain uses TRBV15 and TRBJ2-5; D is unclear. With 0 bases removed from V and 5 bases from J, the gap between germline ends came to 7 bases. Germline CDR1 LNHNV, CDR2 YYDKDF (reference sequence). This CDR3 contains 13 residues.

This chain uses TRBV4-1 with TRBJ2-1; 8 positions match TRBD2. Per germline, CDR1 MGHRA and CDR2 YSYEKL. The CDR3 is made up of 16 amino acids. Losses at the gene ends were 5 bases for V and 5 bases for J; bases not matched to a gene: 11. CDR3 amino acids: CASSKAIGTRDNEQFF. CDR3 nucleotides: TGCGCCAGCAGCAAAGCCATCGGGACTAGGGACAATGAGCAGTTCTTC.